A selection of T cell receptor beta chains follows, all from one sample in a study of T cell responses to AZD1222 COVID-19 vaccine. Libraries were prepared by immunoSEQ multiplex PCR; TCRdb keeps only in-frame clonotypes and omits some of them. This repertoire shows about 200,000 clones, approximately 90% found once; its top ten account for roughly 4%. This sample comprised peripheral blood, obtained 28 days after the second dose of the MenACWY control vaccine. The receptors were sampled from an adult who received the MenACWY meningococcal vaccine as a control. The CDR3 runs from the conserved cysteine through the conserved F or W. A D gene is named only where the DNA matches it firmly. Part of the rows lack a size; the others show once, few, many or a class for expanded clones.

>NA|TRBV5-1|TRBJ1-1|NA
CASSLTGQNTEAFF
TGCGCCAGCAGCTTAACAGGGCAGAACACTGAAGCTTTCTTT
>NA|TRBV5-1|TRBJ2-1|NA
CASSLAAGPGYNEQFF
TGCGCCAGCAGCTTGGCCGCGGGTCCGGGATACAATGAGCAGTTCTTC
>NA|TRBV4-2|TRBJ2-7|NA
CASSQVPGGQYEQYF
TGTGCCAGCAGCCAGGTCCCGGGGGGCCAGTACGAGCAGTACTTC
>NA|TRBV20-1|TRBJ1-4|NA
CSASAFEKLFF
TGCAGTGCTTCGGCCTTTGAAAAACTGTTTTTT
>TRBD2|TRBV2|TRBJ2-7|NA
CASSESMGGFGEQYF
TGTGCCAGCAGTGAAAGTATGGGAGGGTTCGGCGAGCAGTACTTC
>NA|TRBV28|TRBJ2-7|NA
CASSIAQYF
TGTGCCAGCTCGATCGCTCAGTACTTC
>NA|TRBV19|TRBJ1-5|NA
CASSPTGGNQPQHF
TGTGCCAGTAGTCCAACGGGCGGCAATCAGCCCCAGCATTTT
>NA|TRBV6-1|TRBJ1-4|NA
CASSEAEANEKLFF
TGTGCCAGCAGTGAGGCAGAAGCTAATGAAAAACTGTTTTTT
>TRBD1|TRBV7-8|TRBJ1-6|NA
CASSRGQQNSPLHF
TGTGCCAGCAGCAGGGGACAGCAGAATTCACCCCTCCACTTT
>TRBD1|TRBV6-1|TRBJ1-3|NA
CASSDEGQRRNTIYF
TGTGCCAGCAGTGATGAGGGACAGAGAAGAAACACCATATATTTT
>NA|TRBV10-2|TRBJ1-1|NA
CASSGGYTEAFF
TGCGCCAGCAGTGGGGGTTATACTGAAGCTTTCTTT
>TRBD1|TRBV15|TRBJ1-3|NA
CATSGRTGVLGGNTIYF
TGTGCCACCAGCGGCCGGACAGGGGTGCTTGGTGGAAACACCATATATTTT
>TRBD2|TRBV28|TRBJ2-7|NA
CASSLWTSGRHEQYF
TGTGCCAGCAGTTTGTGGACTAGCGGGAGACACGAGCAGTACTTC
>TRBD2|TRBV7-9|TRBJ2-7|NA
CASSLGGLGGYEQYF
TGTGCCAGCAGCTTAGGGGGACTAGGAGGCTACGAGCAGTACTTC
>NA|TRBV10-2|TRBJ2-1|NA
CASSAVNEQFF
TGCGCCAGCAGTGCGGTGAATGAGCAGTTCTTC
>NA|TRBV14|TRBJ2-3|NA
CASSQDRALADTQYF
TGTGCCAGCAGCCAAGATAGGGCCCTGGCAGATACGCAGTATTTT
>NA|TRBV3-1/TRBV3-2|TRBJ1-1|NA
CASSPLLGMGTEAFF
TGTGCCAGCAGCCCTCTCTTGGGAATGGGCACTGAAGCTTTCTTT
>NA|TRBV7-7|TRBJ2-5|NA
CASSLGIREGETQYF
TGTGCTAGCAGCTTAGGAATCAGGGAAGGGGAGACCCAGTACTTC
>TRBD1|TRBV3-1/TRBV3-2|TRBJ1-4|NA
CASSQADRGHEKLFF
TGTGCCAGCAGCCAAGCTGACAGGGGGCATGAAAAACTGTTTTTT
>NA|TRBV11-2|TRBJ1-2|NA
CASSSGRGGYTF
TGTGCCAGCAGCTCAGGCAGGGGAGGCTACACCTTC
>TRBD2|TRBV7-9|TRBJ2-4|NA
CASAAGGSQNIQYF
TGTGCCAGCGCCGCGGGGGGGTCCCAAAACATTCAGTACTTC
>TRBD2|TRBV28|TRBJ2-2|once
CASSFVVPSGTGELFF
TGTGCCAGCAGTTTCGTGGTGCCTAGCGGGACCGGGGAGCTGTTTTTT
>TRBD2|TRBV7-3|TRBJ2-5|NA
CASSLKGHGAGVETQYF
TGTGCCAGCAGCTTAAAGGGGCACGGAGCGGGAGTCGAGACCCAGTACTTC